The T cell receptor (beta chain) under discussion was sequenced for a study of blood T cell repertoires in COVID-19. About the study: Sites in the United States, Italy and Spain provided acute and convalescent COVID-19 samples.

As handled by the study authors: Amplification with reference gene primers provided the estimates of nucleated cell counts. Libraries were prepared by immunoSEQ multiplex PCR; TCRdb keeps only in-frame clonotypes and omits some of them. D and trimming were read from the DNA, whereas the V and J calls and clone size are those reported in that table. The profile shows roughly 200,000 clones, roughly nine tenths of them singletons. The germline gives CDR1 MNHEY, CDR2 SMNVEV (reference sequence). The CDR3 has 15 amino acids. Germline trimming cut 5 bases from V and 4 bases from J; bases unmatched to any gene: 6. What the recovered Cohort 3 donors had was two negative PCRs, clearance, or symptom resolution.

The chain employs TRBV27 and TRBJ1-5; 9 bases fit TRBD1. This clonotype was obtained from a woman aged 25-40 years who had recovered from COVID-19. The sample comprised PBMCs or T cells enriched from blood (not recorded which). The CDR3: CASSAGQGWNQPQHF. The CDR3 DNA sequence: TGTGCCAGCAGTGCCGGACAGGGGTGGAATCAGCCCCAGCATTTT.